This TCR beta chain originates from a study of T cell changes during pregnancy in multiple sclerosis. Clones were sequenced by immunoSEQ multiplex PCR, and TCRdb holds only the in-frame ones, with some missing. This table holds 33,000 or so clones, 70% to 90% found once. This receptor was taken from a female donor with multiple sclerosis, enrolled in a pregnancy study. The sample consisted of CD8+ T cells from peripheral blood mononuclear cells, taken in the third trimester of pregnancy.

The CDR3 spells CASTPGGGARDEQYF. The DNA of the CDR3 is TGTGCCAGCACCCCAGGAGGGGGGGCGCGGGACGAGCAGTACTTC. This chain joins TRBV2 and TRBJ2-7, with D perhaps TRBD2 (7 bases). Looked up from germline, CDR1 is SNHLY and CDR2 is FYNNEI. The CDR3 length is 15 residues. V was shortened by 7 bases and J by 5 bases, with 21 bases between the two germline ends.